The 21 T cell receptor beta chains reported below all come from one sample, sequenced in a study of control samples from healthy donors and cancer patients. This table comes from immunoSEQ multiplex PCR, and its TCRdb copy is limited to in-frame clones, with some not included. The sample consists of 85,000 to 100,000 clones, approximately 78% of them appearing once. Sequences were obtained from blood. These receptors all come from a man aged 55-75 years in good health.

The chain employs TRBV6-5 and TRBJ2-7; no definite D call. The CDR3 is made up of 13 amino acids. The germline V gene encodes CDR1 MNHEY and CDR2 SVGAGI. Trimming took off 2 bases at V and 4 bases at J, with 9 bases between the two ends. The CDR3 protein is CASSYRPTYEQYF. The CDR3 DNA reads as TGTGCCAGCAGTTACCGGCCGACTTACGAGCAGTACTTC.

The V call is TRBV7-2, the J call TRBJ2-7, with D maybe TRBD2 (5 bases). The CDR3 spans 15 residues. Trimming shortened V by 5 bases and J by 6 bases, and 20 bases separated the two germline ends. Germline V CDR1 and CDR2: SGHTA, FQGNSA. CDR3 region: CASSASGVGSGEQYF. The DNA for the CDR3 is TGTGCCAGCAGCGCCTCCGGCGTTGGGAGTGGCGAGCAGTACTTC.

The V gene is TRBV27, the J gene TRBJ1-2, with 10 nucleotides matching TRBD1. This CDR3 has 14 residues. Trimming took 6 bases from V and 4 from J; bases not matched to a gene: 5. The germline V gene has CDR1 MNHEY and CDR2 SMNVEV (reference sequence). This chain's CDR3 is CASRRQGAGYGYTF. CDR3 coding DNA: TGTGCCAGCAGACGACAGGGGGCCGGCTATGGCTACACCTTC.

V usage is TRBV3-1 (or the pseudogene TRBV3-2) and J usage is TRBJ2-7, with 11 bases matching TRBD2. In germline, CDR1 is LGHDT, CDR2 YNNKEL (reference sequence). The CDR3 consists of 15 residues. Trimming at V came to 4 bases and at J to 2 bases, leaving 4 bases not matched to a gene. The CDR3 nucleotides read TGTGCCAGCAGCCCAACTAGCGGGGGTACCTACGAGCAGTACTTC. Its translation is CASSPTSGGTYEQYF.

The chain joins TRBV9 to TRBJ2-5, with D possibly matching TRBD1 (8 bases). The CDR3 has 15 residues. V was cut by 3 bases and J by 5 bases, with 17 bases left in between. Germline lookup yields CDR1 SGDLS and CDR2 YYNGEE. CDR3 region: CASSAGQGGSETQYF. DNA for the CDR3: TGTGCCAGCAGCGCCGGACAGGGCGGGAGTGAGACCCAGTACTTC. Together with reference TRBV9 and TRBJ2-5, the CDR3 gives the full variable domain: DSGVTQTPKHLITATGQRVTLRCSPRSGDLSVYWYQQSLDQGLQFLIQYYNGEERAKGNILERFSAQQFPDLHSELNLSSLELGDSALYFCASSAGQGGSETQYFGPGTRLLVL.

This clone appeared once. In nucleotides, the CDR3 is TGTGCCAGCAGCTTGAAGGGTAACACTGAAGCTTTCTTT. This gives the protein CASSLKGNTEAFF. The chain couples TRBV5-5 to TRBJ1-1; D is uncertain. Germline CDR1 reads SGHKS; CDR2 reads YYEKEE (reference sequence). CDR3 length: 13 residues. The V and J ends lost 1 base and 2 bases respectively, with 6 bases between them.

The DNA for the CDR3 is TGTGCCTGGAGTCCTCGAGCAGGGAGGGCTGAAGCTTTCTTT. It translates to CAWSPRAGRAEAFF. This chain connects TRBV30 to TRBJ1-1, with D perhaps TRBD1 (5 bases). The germline gives CDR1 GTSNPN, CDR2 SVGIG (reference sequence). V was shortened by 2 bases and J by 6 bases, with 16 bases between the two germline ends. The CDR3 consists of 14 residues.

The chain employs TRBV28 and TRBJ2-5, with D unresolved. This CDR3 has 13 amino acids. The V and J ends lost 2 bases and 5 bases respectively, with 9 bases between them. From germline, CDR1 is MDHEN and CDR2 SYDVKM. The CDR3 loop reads CASSLGELETQYF. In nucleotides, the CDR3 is TGTGCCAGCAGTTTAGGAGAGTTGGAGACCCAGTACTTC.

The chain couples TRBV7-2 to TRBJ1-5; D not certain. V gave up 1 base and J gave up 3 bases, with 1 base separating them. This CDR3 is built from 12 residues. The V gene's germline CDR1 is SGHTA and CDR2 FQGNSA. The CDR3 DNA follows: TGTGCCAGCAGCTTAGACAATCAGCCCCAGCATTTT. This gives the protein CASSLDNQPQHF.

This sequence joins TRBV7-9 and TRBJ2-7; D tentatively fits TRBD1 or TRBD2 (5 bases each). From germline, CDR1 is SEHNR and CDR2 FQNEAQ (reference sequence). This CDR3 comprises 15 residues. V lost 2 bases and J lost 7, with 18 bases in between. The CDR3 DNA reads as TGTGCCAGCAGCTTATCCAGTCTGGGGACCGGGGAGCAGTACTTC. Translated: CASSLSSLGTGEQYF.

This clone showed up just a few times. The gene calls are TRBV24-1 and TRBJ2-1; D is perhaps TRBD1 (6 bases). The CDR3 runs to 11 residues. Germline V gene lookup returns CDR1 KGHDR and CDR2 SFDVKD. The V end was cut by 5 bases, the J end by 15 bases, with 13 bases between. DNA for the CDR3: TGTGCCACCAGTGGGGACAAGTCGCTGTTCTTC. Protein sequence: CATSGDKSLFF.

The CDR3 loop is CASSLAALGEQFF. CDR3 in DNA: TGTGCCAGCAGCTTAGCCGCGCTGGGTGAGCAGTTCTTC. The rearrangement links TRBV7-2 to TRBJ2-1; D is undetermined. The germline V and J ends were trimmed by 0 bases and 9 bases, with 9 bases remaining between them. The CDR3 is 13 residues long. The germline V gene encodes CDR1 SGHTA and CDR2 FQGNSA.

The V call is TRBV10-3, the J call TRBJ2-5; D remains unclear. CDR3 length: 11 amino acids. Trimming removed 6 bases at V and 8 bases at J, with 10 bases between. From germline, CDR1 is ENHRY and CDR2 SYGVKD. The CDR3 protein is CAIRDLDTQYF. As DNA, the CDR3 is TGTGCCATCAGGGACCTAGATACCCAGTACTTC.

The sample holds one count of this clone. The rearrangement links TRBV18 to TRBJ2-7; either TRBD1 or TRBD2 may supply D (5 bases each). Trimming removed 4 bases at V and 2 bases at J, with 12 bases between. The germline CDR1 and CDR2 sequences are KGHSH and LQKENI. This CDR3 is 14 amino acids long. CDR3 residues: CASSQGTAAYEQYF. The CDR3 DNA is TGTGCCAGCTCACAGGGGACCGCTGCCTACGAGCAGTACTTC. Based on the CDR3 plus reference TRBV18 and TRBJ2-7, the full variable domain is NAGVMQNPRHLVRRRGQEARLRCSPMKGHSHVYWYRQLPEEGLKFMVYLQKENIIDESGMPKERFSAEFPKEGPSILRIQQVVRGDSAAYFCASSQGTAAYEQYFGPGTRLTVT.

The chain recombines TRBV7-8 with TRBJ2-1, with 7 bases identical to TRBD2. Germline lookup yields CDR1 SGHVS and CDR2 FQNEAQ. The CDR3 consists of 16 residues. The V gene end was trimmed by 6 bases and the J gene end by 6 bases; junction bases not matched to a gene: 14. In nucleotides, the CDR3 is TGTGCCAGCAGGCCACCACTAGCGCTTGTTAGCAATGAGCAGTTCTTC. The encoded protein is CASRPPLALVSNEQFF.

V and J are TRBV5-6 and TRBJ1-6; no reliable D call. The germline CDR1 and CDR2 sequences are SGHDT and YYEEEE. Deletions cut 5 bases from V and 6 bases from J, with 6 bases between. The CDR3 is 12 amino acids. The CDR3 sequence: CASSPLNSPLHF. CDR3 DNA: TGTGCCAGCAGTCCTCTTAATTCACCCCTCCACTTT.

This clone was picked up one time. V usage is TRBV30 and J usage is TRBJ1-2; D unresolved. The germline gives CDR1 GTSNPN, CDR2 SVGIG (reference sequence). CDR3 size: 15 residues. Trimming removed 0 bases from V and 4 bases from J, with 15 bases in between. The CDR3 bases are TGTGCCTGGAGTGTACATAACAGCAGTCCCTATGGCTACACCTTC. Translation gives CAWSVHNSSPYGYTF.

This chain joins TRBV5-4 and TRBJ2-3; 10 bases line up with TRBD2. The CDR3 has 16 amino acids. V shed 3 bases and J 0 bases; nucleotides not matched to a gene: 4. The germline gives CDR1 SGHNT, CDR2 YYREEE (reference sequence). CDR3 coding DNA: TGTGCCAGCAGCTACGCGGGACTAGCGAGCACAGATACGCAGTATTTT. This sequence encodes CASSYAGLASTDTQYF. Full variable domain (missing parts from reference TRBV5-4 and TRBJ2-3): ETGVTQSPTHLIKTRGQQVTLRCSSQSGHNTVSWYQQALGQGPQFIFQYYREEENGRGNFPPRFSGLQFPNYSSELNVNALELDDSALYLCASSYAGLASTDTQYFGPGTRLTVL.

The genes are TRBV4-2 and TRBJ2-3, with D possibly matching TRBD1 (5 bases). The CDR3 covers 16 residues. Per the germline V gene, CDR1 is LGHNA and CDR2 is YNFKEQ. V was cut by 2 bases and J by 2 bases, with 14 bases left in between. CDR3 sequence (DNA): TGTGCCAGCAGCCAATATAGACAGAAAGACACAGATACGCAGTATTTT. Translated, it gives CASSQYRQKDTDTQYF.

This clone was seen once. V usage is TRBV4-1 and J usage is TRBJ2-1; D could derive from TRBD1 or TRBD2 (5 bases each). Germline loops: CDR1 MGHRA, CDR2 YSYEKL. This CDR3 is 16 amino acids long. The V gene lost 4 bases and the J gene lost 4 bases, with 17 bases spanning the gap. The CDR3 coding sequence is TGCGCCAGCAGCCGTCCGGTGGGGGTCACATACAATGAGCAGTTCTTC. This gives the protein CASSRPVGVTYNEQFF.

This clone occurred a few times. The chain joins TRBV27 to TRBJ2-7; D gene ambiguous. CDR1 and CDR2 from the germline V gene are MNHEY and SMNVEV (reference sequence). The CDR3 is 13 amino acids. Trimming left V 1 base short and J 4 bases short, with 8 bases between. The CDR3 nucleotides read TGTGCCAGCAGTTTATTTGTTGGGTACGAGCAGTACTTC. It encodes CASSLFVGYEQYF.